The present TCR beta chain was sequenced within a study of T cells after yellow fever vaccination (dated by TCRdb to between 2017 and 2020). Background for the entire study: Libraries from fractions with low cell numbers were prepared with the SMART-Seq v4 Ultra Low Input RNA kit. Bulk TCR alpha and beta repertoires were sequenced longitudinally to track T-cell clones before and after primary and booster YFV17D yellow fever vaccination. Two healthy male donors, one aged 18 to 30 and one aged 30 to 39 years, were included in the cohort. Blood samples were taken at several timepoints before and after primary and secondary immunization, and bulk PBMC replicates and cell subsets were isolated. What the work shows at the level of the full study, not this receptor alone: Because abundant contaminating clonotypes from the bulk population could be contained in FACS-sorted repertoires, computational filtering was required. The secondary T-cell response was weaker than the primary response but faster, peaking on day 5 instead of day 15. Most clones expanded after primary vaccination (around 96% of CD4 and 80% to 90% of CD8) were re-detected after the booster, suggesting that broad memory maintenance occurred. The study included only a couple of donors, which limits how far the findings can be generalized. A small share of clonotypes was detected in both CD4 and CD8 compartments, with the overlap likely arising from convergent recombination.

Relative to germline, V is 3 bases shorter and J is 2 bases shorter, with 14 bases between their ends. The CDR3 spans 15 residues, from the cysteine through the phenylalanine. Solely the CDR3 DNA is kept, with 45 bases framed from the first base. The germline V gene (reference sequence) specifies LNHDA as CDR1 and SQIVND as CDR2. The run used an Illumina NovaSeq 6000. TCR cDNA was synthesized by 5'RACE template switching, which introduced a universal primer site and unique molecular identifiers. Priming of cDNA synthesis was performed from both the TCR alpha and TCR beta constant segments. Library amplification used two PCR steps, and the second PCR step added sample barcodes and sequencing adapters. Libraries were sequenced on Illumina HiSeq 2500 (2x100 bp) or NovaSeq (2x150 bp). As for the authors' bioinformatics: Demultiplexing of reads and collapsing into UMI consensus sequences were performed with MIGEC, and V(D)J alignment was carried out with MiXCR. Using edgeR on replicate PBMC samples, clonotypes were called vaccine-responding if FDR was below 0.01 and the log2 fold change was above 5 up to day 15. Each bulk clonotype was labeled CD4 or CD8 based on which sequenced repertoire, CD4 or CD8, contained the clonotype at higher abundance. Clones were called with MiXCR by TCRdb after fastp trimmed the public reads at Q25, and only in-frame beta chains were retained. Rows are combined by CDR3 protein, so each entry shows the most common genes and DNA. V and J calls and clone size were set by TCRdb, not the authors. The sample table lists about 320,000 distinct CDR3 sequences, roughly an eighth of them with a count of one. More than 3% of the sample rests with the top ten.

The meaning of the sample's treatment or condition label: live attenuated yellow fever vaccine strain. A standard Ficoll-Paque protocol was used to isolate PBMCs from peripheral blood. CD4 and CD8 T-cell fractions were isolated with Dynabeads CD4 and CD8 positive selection kits. RNA was extracted with TriZol from bulk PBMCs, CD4 and CD8 fractions, and dextramer-positive and dextramer-negative fractions. A note on this clonotype: Its recognized antigen is unknown. No qualities accompany the bases; no much larger clone lies one base away.

The sequence joins TRBV19 to TRBJ2-7, with the D segment identity uncertain. Material: CD4+ T cells sorted from PBMCs, obtained 15 days after the yellow fever booster vaccination. The source is a man aged 18 to 29 who received the YFV17D yellow fever vaccine. The CDR3 reads CASSIGQLITYEQYF. In nucleotide form, the sequence is TGTGCCAGTAGTATTGGCCAGCTCATCACCTACGAGCAGTACTTC.